This T cell receptor (beta chain) was captured in a study of T-cell memory formation after mild COVID-19. This clonotype was seen only a few times. 5'RACE primed at constant segments yielded TCR alpha and TCR beta cDNA libraries bearing sample barcodes and UMIs. Each CDR3 protein gets one entry after TCRdb re-called the 5' RACE reads with MiXCR. This sample has some 88,000 distinct CDR3 sequences; around 27% occur once, and the top ten carry roughly 41%. V was pared by 3 bases and J by 5 bases, with 5 bases of the junction left unmatched. CDR3 length: 14 amino acids. In germline, CDR1 is LGHNA, CDR2 YNFKEQ.

V and J are TRBV4-2 and TRBJ2-7; 9 positions match TRBD1. The source of this sequence is a man younger than 35 who had mild COVID-19 (a few samples of this study predate the infection). Cell type and time point are not known. The sequenced sample was PBMCs or a T cell subset sorted from them (not recorded which). CDR3 in amino acids: CASSQAGTGNEQYF. The CDR3 DNA sequence: TGTGCCAGCAGCCAGGCCGGGACAGGGAACGAGCAGTACTTC.